Shown below are 30 T cell receptor beta chains from a single sample sequenced in a study of blood T cell repertoires in COVID-19. Generated by immunoSEQ multiplex PCR, the TCRdb table keeps only in-frame clones and is missing some. Here the sample spans approximately 160,000 clones, approximately 84% being singletons. The sample was PBMCs or T cells enriched from blood (not recorded which). These receptors originate from a woman between 45 and 60 years old who had recovered from COVID-19.

The rearrangement joins TRBV28 to TRBJ2-7; D perhaps matches TRBD1 (6 bases). Per the germline V gene, CDR1 is MDHEN and CDR2 is SYDVKM. V lost 6 bases and J 3 bases, leaving 15 bases between the germline ends. CDR3 length: 14 residues. This chain's CDR3 is CASRATGFLYEQYF. For the CDR3, the DNA is TGTGCCAGCAGGGCCACAGGGTTTCTCTACGAGCAGTACTTC.

The CDR3 here is CASSRDSNTEAFF. CDR3 nucleotide sequence: TGTGCCAGCAGCCGGGACAGCAACACTGAAGCTTTCTTT. The chain joins TRBV7-3 to TRBJ1-1; 7 bases match TRBD1. Germline assignment: CDR1 SGHTA and CDR2 FQGTGA. V shed 5 bases, J shed 2 bases, and the junction held 2 bases outside the gene matches. CDR3 size: 13 residues.

V usage is TRBV5-1 and J usage is TRBJ2-1, with D perhaps TRBD2 (5 bases). Germline V CDR1 and CDR2: SGHRS, YFSETQ. The length of the CDR3 is 16 residues. The V gene lost 3 bases and the J gene lost 0 bases, with 13 bases spanning the gap. CDR3 nucleotide sequence: TGCGCCAGCAGCTCCGAGCGGAGCAGCTCCTACAATGAGCAGTTCTTC. As protein: CASSSERSSSYNEQFF.

This chain connects TRBV7-2 to TRBJ1-2; D call uncertain. V lost 3 bases and J lost 3, with 14 bases in between. Germline CDR1 reads SGHTA; CDR2 reads FQGNSA. The CDR3 length is 15 residues. The CDR3 is CASSLTSTLDYGYTF. The CDR3 nucleotides read TGTGCCAGCAGCTTGACCTCGACCCTAGACTATGGCTACACCTTC.

This clone appeared a few times. This chain joins TRBV29-1 and TRBJ2-1, with 9 bases that match TRBD1. Per germline, CDR1 SQVTM and CDR2 ANQGSEA. V was pared by 3 bases and J by 4 bases, with 4 bases of the junction left unmatched. The CDR3 loop spans 14 amino acids. CDR3 nucleotides: TGCAGCGTTGATGAGGGACAGGGATACAATGAGCAGTTCTTC. Protein product: CSVDEGQGYNEQFF.

This clone has only one observation. CDR3 residues: CASRAGTGVGNTGELFF. DNA for the CDR3: TGTGCCAGCAGGGCCGGGACAGGGGTGGGGAACACCGGGGAGCTGTTTTTT. The chain joins TRBV27 to TRBJ2-2; 10 nucleotides agree with TRBD1. This CDR3 has 17 residues. CDR1 is MNHEY and CDR2 is SMNVEV in the germline V gene (reference sequence). With V trimmed by 6 bases and J by 1 base, 8 bases remained unmatched.

The rearrangement uses TRBV7-8 and TRBJ2-7, with D possibly being TRBD1 (5 bases). This CDR3 is 15 amino acids long. From germline, CDR1 is SGHVS and CDR2 FQNEAQ. Trimming took 5 bases from V and 2 from J, leaving 16 bases between them. CDR3: CASSPRSRGTYEQYF. The CDR3 nucleotides are TGTGCCAGCAGCCCGCGTTCTAGGGGTACCTACGAGCAGTACTTC.

The V and J genes are TRBV28 and TRBJ1-5, with D possibly TRBD1 on 5 matching bases. Germline V gene data show CDR1 as MDHEN and CDR2 as SYDVKM. CDR3 length: 15 residues. Trimming shortened V by 5 bases and J by 0 bases, and 11 bases separated the two germline ends. In DNA form, the CDR3 reads TGTGCCAGCAGTCTGCAGGGCTATAGCAATCAGCCCCAGCATTTT. It translates to CASSLQGYSNQPQHF.

This clone occurred once. The chain carries TRBV7-9 and TRBJ1-2; D is unclear. The V and J ends lost 1 base and 3 bases respectively, with 12 bases between them. The CDR3 sequence is 15 residues long. Germline CDR1 SEHNR, CDR2 FQNEAQ (reference sequence). The CDR3 region has the DNA TGTGCCAGCAGCTTAGTGGCAGCTCTAGACTATGGCTACACCTTC. Amino acid sequence: CASSLVAALDYGYTF.

J is TRBJ1-5 and V is TRBV2; TRBD1 might be the D (6 bases). This CDR3 spans 16 amino acids. CDR1 and CDR2 from the germline V gene are SNHLY and FYNNEI. With 5 bases removed from V and 3 bases from J, the gap between germline ends came to 17 bases. CDR3 protein: CASSTQQGIYNQPQHF. CDR3 DNA sequence: TGTGCCAGCAGTACCCAACAGGGAATATACAATCAGCCCCAGCATTTT.

The chain combines TRBV28 with TRBJ1-2; TRBD1 matches at 7 bases. V was clipped by 4 bases and J by 2 bases; unmatched bases: 7. CDR1 and CDR2 (germline): MDHEN, SYDVKM. The length of the CDR3 is 15 residues. In DNA form, the CDR3 reads TGTGCCAGCAGTTCGAATCCACAGGGGAACTATGGCTACACCTTC. It codes for CASSSNPQGNYGYTF.

The chain couples TRBV9 to TRBJ2-7; TRBD1 agrees at 8 bases. Germline CDR1 is SGDLS and CDR2 is YYNGEE. V trimming: 3 bases; J trimming: 0 bases; junction bases outside the gene matches: 5. The CDR3 has 15 residues. The CDR3 DNA is TGTGCCAGCAGCGCCTCCGGGACAGGCTCCTACGAGCAGTACTTC. Protein sequence: CASSASGTGSYEQYF.

This clone has only a few counts. This chain connects TRBV29-1 to TRBJ1-1, with D possibly being TRBD1 (5 bases). The V and J ends lost 3 bases and 5 bases respectively, with 10 bases between them. The germline gives CDR1 SQVTM, CDR2 ANQGSEA. There are 12 residues in the CDR3. The CDR3 nucleotides are TGCAGCGTTGACAGGGTAGGGACTGAAGCTTTCTTT. This encodes CSVDRVGTEAFF.

V gene TRBV5-1 combines with J gene TRBJ1-3; D possibly corresponds to TRBD1 (6 bases). Per germline, CDR1 SGHRS and CDR2 YFSETQ. The CDR3 loop spans 15 amino acids. The V gene lost 1 base and the J gene lost 4 bases, with 12 bases spanning the gap. As DNA, the CDR3 is TGCGCCAGCAGCTTGTTAGGACAGCCCGGAAACACCATATATTTT. Protein: CASSLLGQPGNTIYF.

This clone was found a few times. The chain carries TRBV5-6 and TRBJ2-1; the D is unclear. The CDR3 runs to 11 residues. The ends were cut back, 4 bases at V and 6 bases at J, with 5 bases in the middle. Germline CDR1 SGHDT, CDR2 YYEEEE. Written as DNA, the CDR3 is TGTGCCAGCAGCCTGTTCAATGAGCAGTTCTTC. Protein: CASSLFNEQFF.

V is TRBV27 and J is TRBJ1-4; 7 nucleotides align to TRBD1. This CDR3 region has 16 residues. V lost 4 bases and J lost 6; bases outside the gene matches: 11. The germline gives CDR1 MNHEY, CDR2 SMNVEV (reference sequence). This CDR3 is CASSSYPRDSYEKLFF. As DNA, the CDR3 is TGTGCCAGCAGTTCCTACCCGCGGGACAGTTATGAAAAACTGTTTTTT.

The J gene is TRBJ2-3, the V gene TRBV24-1; 10 bases agree with TRBD1. J was trimmed by 8 bases and V by 1 base; bases with no gene match: 11. Germline V gene data show CDR1 as KGHDR and CDR2 as SFDVKD. The CDR3 extends over 17 amino acids. The CDR3 here is CATSDFGSGQGFGTQYF. Here the CDR3 DNA reads TGTGCCACCAGTGATTTTGGTTCGGGACAGGGGTTTGGTACGCAGTATTTT.

As to this clone: One end of the junction does not line up with germline, which may come from a read error. The V gene is TRBV6-5, the J gene TRBJ2-2, with 7 bases aligning to TRBD1. Germline loops: CDR1 MNHEY, CDR2 SVGAGI. The CDR3 runs 13 residues. Here the CDR3 reads CASRTGKTGVLFF. CDR3 nucleotides: TGTGCCAGCAGGACAGGGAAGACCGGGGTGCTGTTTTTT.

This rearrangement joins TRBV30 to TRBJ2-7; D is ambiguous. Trimming took off 1 base at V and 1 base at J, with 14 bases between the two ends. Germline V CDR1 and CDR2: GTSNPN, SVGIG (reference sequence). The length of the CDR3 is 15 residues. In nucleotides, the CDR3 is TGTGCCTGGAGTGCCGCCCAGTTGAAGTCCTACGAGCAGTACTTC. The encoded protein is CAWSAAQLKSYEQYF.

The genes are TRBV4-1 and TRBJ2-5; D is possibly TRBD2 (6 bases). Germline loops: CDR1 MGHRA, CDR2 YSYEKL. V dropped 4 bases and J dropped 1 base, with 10 bases sitting between them. This CDR3 region has 14 residues. For the CDR3, the DNA is TGCGCCAGCAGCCTAACGGGACTCCAAGAGACCCAGTACTTC. Its translation is CASSLTGLQETQYF.

This sequence joins TRBV5-1 and TRBJ2-4; 7 bases are shared with TRBD2. CDR1 SGHRS and CDR2 YFSETQ come from the germline V gene. This CDR3 contains 14 residues. After removal of 4 bases from V and 8 bases from J, the junction contained 9 bases not matched to a gene. CDR3 in DNA: TGCGCCAGCAGCCTGGACGGGGGGACGGACATTCAGTACTTC. Amino acids: CASSLDGGTDIQYF.

The rearrangement joins TRBV30 to TRBJ2-7, with 8 bases aligning to TRBD2. CDR3 length: 15 residues. V gave up 4 bases and J gave up 3 bases; unmatched junction bases: 11. The germline gives CDR1 GTSNPN, CDR2 SVGIG (reference sequence). As DNA, the CDR3 is TGTGCCTGGACCGAGAAGGGACTAGACCTCTACGAGCAGTACTTC. It translates to CAWTEKGLDLYEQYF.

The chain joins TRBV5-1 to TRBJ2-1; 11 bases align to TRBD2. V was clipped by 8 bases and J by 2 bases; unmatched bases: 9. The CDR3 runs to 16 residues. CDR1 is SGHRS, CDR2 YFSETQ, per germline. CDR3 in amino acids: CASSTDSGRAYNEQFF. The CDR3 nucleotides read TGCGCCAGTTCCACGGATAGCGGGAGGGCCTACAATGAGCAGTTCTTC.

This clone came up a few times. The gene calls are TRBV3-1 (or the pseudogene TRBV3-2) and TRBJ2-3; 8 nucleotides line up with TRBD2. This CDR3 spans 13 amino acids. Germline-derived CDR1 and CDR2 are LGHDT and YNNKEL (reference sequence). V dropped 2 bases and J dropped 9; count of bases not matched to a gene: 4. CDR3 in DNA: TGTGCCAGCAGCCAATACGCTAGCGGGACGCAGTATTTT. Its protein product is CASSQYASGTQYF.

The rearrangement joins TRBV5-1 to TRBJ1-3; TRBD1 agrees at 7 bases. In germline, CDR1 is SGHRS, CDR2 YFSETQ. The trim removed 6 bases at V and 0 bases at J, leaving 6 bases unmatched. The CDR3 extends over 15 amino acids. In nucleotides, the CDR3 is TGCGCCAGCACCGGGGACAGCAACTCTGGAAACACCATATATTTT. Translation: CASTGDSNSGNTIYF. The full variable domain, rest sourced from reference TRBV5-1 and TRBJ1-3, is KAGVTQTPRYLIKTRGQQVTLSCSPISGHRSVSWYQQTPGQGLQFLFEYFSETQRNKGNFPGRFSGRQFSNSRSEMNVSTLELGDSALYLCASTGDSNSGNTIYFGEGSWLTVV.

The CDR3 nucleotides read TGTGCCAGCAAGGGGCGGGAAACCGGGGAGCTGTTTTTT. Amino acids: CASKGRETGELFF. This chain connects TRBV4-2 to TRBJ2-2, with D maybe TRBD2 (6 bases). V was clipped by 7 bases and J by 5 bases, with 11 bases between them. The germline V gene encodes CDR1 LGHNA and CDR2 YNFKEQ. The CDR3 extends over 13 amino acids.

The CDR3 is CASSAIGLAGSFSYNEQFF. CDR3 nucleotide sequence: TGTGCCAGCAGTGCCATCGGACTAGCGGGTTCATTCTCCTACAATGAGCAGTTCTTC. This chain connects TRBV27 to TRBJ2-1; 11 nucleotides match TRBD2. In germline, CDR1 is MNHEY, CDR2 SMNVEV (reference sequence). Trimming cost V 5 bases and J 0 bases; bases outside gene matches: 12. The CDR3 sequence is 19 residues long.

The DNA of the CDR3 is TGTGCCAGCTCACCACCCCCGGACAGGGCTGGAAACACCATATATTTT. Translating gives CASSPPPDRAGNTIYF. This sequence joins TRBV18 and TRBJ1-3; 8 nucleotides line up with TRBD1. After removal of 0 bases from V and 2 bases from J, the junction contained 3 bases not matched to a gene. CDR1 is KGHSH, CDR2 LQKENI, per germline. The CDR3 is 16 residues long.

The chain combines TRBV28 with TRBJ1-5; D gene uncertain. Germline values: CDR1 MDHEN, CDR2 SYDVKM. V lost 3 bases and J lost 6, with 12 bases in between. The CDR3 totals 14 residues. The CDR3 here is CASSFTGSGQPQHF. The CDR3 DNA sequence: TGTGCCAGCAGTTTTACGGGGTCGGGTCAGCCCCAGCATTTT.

A remark on this clone: Being one base from a much bigger clone, this may be a read error. The chain has TRBV7-9 and TRBJ2-7, with D perhaps TRBD1 (6 bases). CDR3 length equals 14 residues. Germline CDR1 reads SEHNR; CDR2 reads FQNEAQ (reference sequence). The CDR3 is CASSRWDTDYKQYF. CDR3 nucleotide sequence: TGTGCCAGCAGCCGTTGGGACACCGACTACAAGCAGTACTTC. The full variable domain, with the rest looked up from reference TRBV7-9 and TRBJ2-7, is DTGVSQNPRHKITKRGQNVTFRCDPISEHNRLYWYRQTLGQGPEFLTYFQNEAQLEKSRLLSDRFSAERPKGSFSTLEIQRTEQGDSAMYLCASSRWDTDYKQYFGPGTRLTVT.